The TCR beta chain under discussion was sequenced for a study of graft-versus-host responses after intestinal transplantation. Study-wide context: Transplant recipients had multivisceral, liver-intestinal, or isolated intestinal grafts. Anti-thymocyte globulin induction preceded approximately three years of tacrolimus and steroid maintenance in all recipients. Whole-study findings and limits: Early post-transplant HvG declines showed an association with peak circulating GvH clone levels. Among recipient marrow samples, GvH clones were found; some appeared first in ileum or blood.

The method was immunoSEQ multiplex PCR; TCRdb's version includes in-frame clones alone and lacks a portion of them. The sample records fewer than 150,000 clones, around nine tenths being singletons. As for this clone: The antigen is unknown.

V gave up 5 bases and J gave up 6 bases; unmatched junction bases: 15. Germline CDR1 SGHNT, CDR2 YENEEA. This CDR3 contains 17 residues. This chain links TRBV11-3 with TRBJ2-3; TRBD2 aligns across 9 bases. Here the sequenced sample was unstimulated CD4+ T cells sorted from spleen or lymph node cells, taken before intestinal transplant. This sequence was found in a human donor who received an intestinal transplant. The CDR3 sequence is CASSPGGGGGAYDTQYF. DNA of the CDR3: TGTGCCAGCAGCCCAGGAGGGGGCGGGGGGGCTTATGATACGCAGTATTTT.